The next 30 T cell receptor beta chains were all read from a single sample in a study of T cells in localized non-small cell lung cancer. Sequencing was performed with immunoSEQ multiplex PCR; in TCRdb, only in-frame clones are kept and a portion is missing. This table holds around 17,000 clones, around 87% found once. The specimen comprised peripheral blood mononuclear cells, sampled before any cancer treatment. These receptors all stem from a woman aged 40-69 years with stage III lung adenocarcinoma.

The chain links TRBV7-9 to TRBJ2-1; 7 nucleotides align to TRBD2. The ends lost 6 bases at V and 0 bases at J; junction bases unmatched: 8. Germline CDR1 SEHNR, CDR2 FQNEAQ (reference sequence). The CDR3 contains 16 residues. DNA of the CDR3: TGTGCCAGCAGATTAACGGGCGGGAGCTCCTACAATGAGCAGTTCTTC. Amino acid sequence: CASRLTGGSSYNEQFF.

This clone was seen a few times. The chain carries TRBV9 and TRBJ2-7; 9 nucleotides match TRBD1. Germline V gene data show CDR1 as SGDLS and CDR2 as YYNGEE. This CDR3 comprises 14 residues. V dropped 2 bases and J dropped 5; count of bases not matched to a gene: 5. In DNA form, the CDR3 reads TGTGCCAGCAGCGTGGGACAGGGTAGAGACGAGCAGTACTTC. This encodes CASSVGQGRDEQYF.

The chain employs TRBV6-6 and TRBJ2-7; D may match TRBD1 or TRBD2 (6 bases each). The V and J ends lost 4 bases and 6 bases respectively, with 10 bases between them. This CDR3 region has 12 residues. The germline CDR1 and CDR2 sequences are MNHNY and SVGAGI (reference sequence). The CDR3 loop reads CASSSGASEQYF. CDR3 in DNA: TGTGCCAGCAGTTCGGGGGCGTCCGAGCAGTACTTC.

V and J are TRBV2 and TRBJ1-2, with D tentatively TRBD1 (6 bases). CDR1 SNHLY and CDR2 FYNNEI come from the germline V gene. This CDR3 has 12 amino acids. V was cut by 8 bases and J by 5 bases, with 12 bases left in between. The DNA for the CDR3 is TGTGCCAGCGGAGGGGGGGCGTATGGCTACACCTTC. It is translated as CASGGGAYGYTF.

This clone showed up just once. J is TRBJ2-7 and V is TRBV2; 7 bases match TRBD1. Germline V gene sequence: CDR1 SNHLY, CDR2 FYNNEI. The CDR3 totals 13 residues. V was pared by 4 bases and J by 2 bases, with 2 bases of the junction left unmatched. CDR3 nucleotide sequence: TGTGCCAGCAGTGCTGGGACAGCCTACGAGCAGTACTTC. This translates into CASSAGTAYEQYF.

The rearrangement joins TRBV7-8 to TRBJ1-2, with a tentative D call TRBD1 (5 bases). CDR1 SGHVS and CDR2 FQNEAQ come from the germline V gene. This CDR3 has 15 amino acids. V was cut by 4 bases and J by 2 bases, with 14 bases left in between. In DNA, the CDR3 is TGTGCCAGCAGCTCCCAGGGAAGAGAGAACTATGGCTACACCTTC. Amino acids: CASSSQGRENYGYTF.

The chain combines TRBV6-1 with TRBJ1-5; TRBD1 might be the D (5 bases). The germline V gene encodes CDR1 MNHNS and CDR2 SASEGT. Trimming pared 0 bases from V and 2 bases from J, leaving 17 bases between. The CDR3 covers 18 residues. The DNA for the CDR3 is TGTGCCAGCAGTGAAGCGCTAAAGGTAGGGGCAGGCAATCAGCCCCAGCATTTT. Its translation: CASSEALKVGAGNQPQHF.

The V and J genes are TRBV27 and TRBJ2-1, with D possibly TRBD2 on 5 matching bases. Per germline, CDR1 MNHEY and CDR2 SMNVEV (reference sequence). The germline V and J ends were trimmed by 10 bases and 9 bases, with 13 bases remaining between them. The CDR3 runs to 11 residues. The CDR3 coding sequence is TGTGCCACCGGGTTGGGAGCTGAGCAGTTCTTC. The encoded protein is CATGLGAEQFF.

V is TRBV5-6 and J is TRBJ2-3; 11 bases fit TRBD2. Per germline, CDR1 SGHDT and CDR2 YYEEEE. The CDR3 spans 16 residues. V was pared by 4 bases and J by 0 bases, with 4 bases of the junction left unmatched. CDR3 region: CASSRLAGGSTDTQYF. DNA of the CDR3: TGTGCCAGCAGCAGATTAGCGGGGGGGAGCACAGATACGCAGTATTTT.

This chain links TRBV9 with TRBJ2-2; D perhaps matches TRBD1 (6 bases). Trimming stripped 1 base from V and 6 bases from J, with 13 bases between. Germline V gives CDR1 SGDLS, CDR2 YYNGEE. This CDR3 region has 15 residues. The CDR3 loop reads CASSVTGTLPGELFF. The CDR3 bases are TGTGCCAGCAGCGTAACAGGGACCCTGCCCGGGGAGCTGTTTTTT.

The rearrangement uses TRBV10-3 and TRBJ1-4; D is ambiguous. Germline V gene lookup returns CDR1 ENHRY and CDR2 SYGVKD. The germline V and J ends were trimmed by 0 bases and 7 bases, with 15 bases remaining between them. CDR3 length: 16 amino acids. CDR3 loop: CAISESRSLPGEKLFF. In DNA form, the CDR3 reads TGTGCCATCAGTGAGTCGCGGTCCCTACCAGGTGAAAAACTGTTTTTT.

V usage is TRBV19 and J usage is TRBJ1-2; possibly TRBD1 for D (6 bases). CDR1 and CDR2 (germline): LNHDA, SQIVND (reference sequence). Between the trimmed V and J ends, which lost 6 bases and 8 bases, there was a span of 10 bases. The CDR3 covers 11 residues. CDR3 sequence (DNA): TGTGCCAGTAGCGACAGGAAAGGCTACACCTTC. The encoded protein is CASSDRKGYTF. Variable domain in full (rest from reference TRBV19 and TRBJ1-2): DGGITQSPKYLFRKEGQNVTLSCEQNLNHDAMYWYRQDPGQGLRLIYYSQIVNDFQKGDIAEGYSVSREKKESFPLTVTSAQKNPTAFYLCASSDRKGYTFGSGTRLTVV.

The chain joins TRBV7-7 to TRBJ2-2, with 7 bases fitting TRBD1. Germline CDR1 SSHAT, CDR2 FNYEAQ (reference sequence). Trimming removed 4 bases from V and 6 bases from J; junction bases left unmatched: 2. This CDR3 has 13 amino acids. The CDR3 sequence is CASSSGGPGELFF. The CDR3 DNA is TGTGCCAGCAGCTCAGGGGGACCCGGGGAGCTGTTTTTT.

CDR3 in amino acids: CASSLIPSSGNTIYF. As DNA, the CDR3 is TGTGCCAGCAGTTTAATTCCGAGCTCTGGAAACACCATATATTTT. This chain uses TRBV28 with TRBJ1-3; D not resolved. CDR3 length: 15 residues. With 2 bases removed from V and 0 bases from J, the gap between germline ends came to 8 bases. Looked up from germline, CDR1 is MDHEN and CDR2 is SYDVKM.

The chain recombines TRBV15 with TRBJ2-2; 8 bases are a match to TRBD1. The V and J ends lost 0 bases and 6 bases, in that order; junction bases with no gene match: 3. CDR1 is LNHNV, CDR2 YYDKDF, per germline (reference sequence). CDR3 size: 15 residues. The CDR3 DNA sequence: TGTGCCACCAGCAGAGACAGGGGGCGCCCCGGGGAGCTGTTTTTT. It translates to CATSRDRGRPGELFF. Based on the CDR3 plus reference TRBV15 and TRBJ2-2, the full variable domain is DAMVIQNPRYQVTQFGKPVTLSCSQTLNHNVMYWYQQKSSQAPKLLFHYYDKDFNNEADTPDNFQSRRPNTSFCFLDIRSPGLGDTAMYLCATSRDRGRPGELFFGEGSRLTVL.

The chain carries TRBV2 and TRBJ1-2; maybe TRBD1 (6 bases). The germline gives CDR1 SNHLY, CDR2 FYNNEI. Trimming pared 3 bases from V and 5 bases from J, leaving 13 bases between. CDR3 size: 14 residues. The CDR3 sequence: CASSDEQGGYGYTF. The CDR3 nucleotides read TGTGCCAGCAGTGACGAACAGGGTGGGTATGGCTACACCTTC. Based on the CDR3 plus reference TRBV2 and TRBJ1-2, the full variable domain is EPEVTQTPSHQVTQMGQEVILRCVPISNHLYFYWYRQILGQKVEFLVSFYNNEISEKSEIFDDQFSVERPDGSNFTLKIRSTKLEDSAMYFCASSDEQGGYGYTFGSGTRLTVV.

The genes are TRBV23-1 and TRBJ1-2; D may be TRBD1 (6 bases). TRBV23-1 is treated as an ORF (open reading frame) with a function not yet certain. This CDR3 has 12 amino acids. Trimming pared 0 bases from V and 8 bases from J, leaving 7 bases between. CDR3 DNA sequence: TGCGCCAGCAGTCAATCGGGGGGCGGCTACACCTTC. The encoded protein is CASSQSGGGYTF.

The rearrangement links TRBV5-1 to TRBJ2-1; possibly TRBD2 for D (5 bases). The CDR3 consists of 15 residues. Deletions cut 5 bases from V and 0 bases from J, with 12 bases between. Germline CDR1 reads SGHRS; CDR2 reads YFSETQ. CDR3 residues: CASRLREGSYNEQFF. The DNA for the CDR3 is TGCGCCAGCAGACTCCGGGAAGGCTCCTACAATGAGCAGTTCTTC.

J is TRBJ2-3 and V is TRBV7-2, with D unclear. Trimming removed 5 bases at V and 2 bases at J, with 8 bases between. The germline CDR1 and CDR2 sequences are SGHTA and FQGNSA. CDR3 length: 13 amino acids. Here the CDR3 DNA reads TGTGCCAGCAGCCTCCTATTCACAGATACGCAGTATTTT. This gives the protein CASSLLFTDTQYF.

This clone turned up a few times. The V gene is TRBV5-6, the J gene TRBJ2-7; D assignment may be TRBD1 or TRBD2 (5 bases each). Germline V gene sequence: CDR1 SGHDT, CDR2 YYEEEE. This CDR3 has 17 amino acids. Trimming took 7 bases from V and 4 from J, leaving 27 bases between them. The CDR3 is CASGTPGPGGGRYEQYF. CDR3 DNA: TGTGCCAGCGGAACCCCGGGTCCCGGTGGGGGAAGATACGAGCAGTACTTC.

The chain carries TRBV18 and TRBJ1-2; D not resolved. Germline CDR1 and CDR2: KGHSH and LQKENI. This CDR3 comprises 15 residues. Trimming cost V 2 bases and J 4 bases, with 14 bases left between them. As DNA, the CDR3 is TGTGCCAGCTCACCAAGAGCCAGGCCAAGCTATGGCTACACCTTC. Its protein product is CASSPRARPSYGYTF.

The genes are TRBV4-2 and TRBJ2-4, with D possibly matching TRBD2 (6 bases). The CDR3 consists of 15 residues. V lost 1 base and J 0 bases, leaving 7 bases between the germline ends. Germline lookup yields CDR1 LGHNA and CDR2 YNFKEQ. The CDR3 DNA follows: TGTGCCAGCAGCCAAGCGGGGGTAGCCAAAAACATTCAGTACTTC. Its protein product is CASSQAGVAKNIQYF.

The chain couples TRBV18 to TRBJ2-1; either TRBD1 or TRBD2 may fit D (7 bases each). Deletions cut 6 bases from V and 9 bases from J, with 24 bases between. The CDR3 sequence is 16 residues long. Per the germline V gene, CDR1 is KGHSH and CDR2 is LQKENI. DNA for the CDR3: TGTGCCAGCTCCCCCCGGCCGGGACTACCAGGGGGTGAGCAGTTCTTC. Protein product: CASSPRPGLPGGEQFF.

This chain links TRBV5-6 with TRBJ2-3; D ambiguous. The length of the CDR3 is 14 residues. Trimming pared 5 bases from V and 3 bases from J, leaving 13 bases between. The germline V gene has CDR1 SGHDT and CDR2 YYEEEE. The CDR3 is CASSLVGMTDTQYF. CDR3 coding DNA: TGTGCCAGCAGTCTAGTGGGGATGACAGATACGCAGTATTTT.

V gene TRBV10-3 combines with J gene TRBJ2-7, with TRBD1 identical over 10 bases. CDR1 and CDR2 (germline): ENHRY, SYGVKD. V dropped 6 bases and J dropped 6; count of bases not matched to a gene: 8. The CDR3 length is 14 residues. The CDR3 region is CAISLTGGEGEQYF. DNA of the CDR3: TGTGCCATCAGCCTGACAGGGGGCGAGGGCGAGCAGTACTTC.

The rearrangement uses TRBV2 and TRBJ2-3; TRBD1 is a possible D gene (6 bases). The V gene's germline CDR1 is SNHLY and CDR2 FYNNEI. The length of the CDR3 is 12 residues. Trimming took 8 bases from V and 7 from J, leaving 13 bases between them. The CDR3 protein is CASLPDRNTQYF. Here the CDR3 DNA reads TGTGCCAGCCTTCCGGACAGAAATACGCAGTATTTT.

The rearrangement joins TRBV19 to TRBJ2-3; TRBD2 aligns across 10 bases. V gave up 6 bases and J gave up 6 bases; unmatched junction bases: 9. This CDR3 contains 15 residues. Germline CDR1 is LNHDA and CDR2 is SQIVND (reference sequence). CDR3 sequence reads: CASSGTSAFYDTQYF. Here the CDR3 DNA reads TGTGCCAGTAGCGGGACTAGCGCTTTCTATGATACGCAGTATTTT.

The V and J genes are TRBV7-2 and TRBJ1-6; no clear D. The ends were cut back, 2 bases at V and 7 bases at J, with 6 bases in the middle. The CDR3 sequence is 13 residues long. Germline-derived CDR1 and CDR2 are SGHTA and FQGNSA. CDR3 DNA sequence: TGTGCCAGCAGCTTACTCGGGAATTCACCCCTCCACTTT. It encodes CASSLLGNSPLHF.

CDR3 DNA: TGTGCCAGCAGCTCCGGACAGGGAGGAAAACTGTTTTTT. Its translation: CASSSGQGGKLFF. This sequence joins TRBV28 and TRBJ1-4; 8 bases match TRBD1. Germline trimming cut 6 bases from V and 10 bases from J; bases unmatched to any gene: 7. The CDR3 loop spans 13 amino acids. Germline CDR1 and CDR2: MDHEN and SYDVKM.

This CDR3 reads CASSYDRQGQYF. CDR3 coding DNA: TGTGCCAGCAGTTACGACCGACAGGGTCAGTACTTC. This rearrangement joins TRBV6-6 to TRBJ2-5; TRBD1 agrees at 7 bases. V gave up 2 bases and J gave up 11 bases; unmatched junction bases: 5. Germline values: CDR1 MNHNY, CDR2 SVGAGI (reference sequence). The CDR3 runs 12 residues.